The source of this T cell receptor beta chain is a study of response to subunit inactivated influenza vaccine. CDR3 size: 14 residues. V was trimmed by 0 bases and J by 6 bases, leaving 12 bases between them. In germline, CDR1 is SGHAT, CDR2 FQNNGV. MiXCR was run by TCRdb on the RT-PCR reads, yielding one entry per CDR3 protein. The sample has roughly 550,000 distinct CDR3 sequences, approximately 20% seen once. This sample also belongs to another study, concerning T cells expressing NK-cell markers. That work adds: What made the TCR beta cDNA was 5'RACE template switching with UMIs. With respect to HCMV, most of the eight sequenced donors were seropositive, and one was seronegative. The study found these clonotypes also leading the CD3+CD56-NKG2C+ fraction in a few donors.

The sequences come from CD4+ T cells sorted from PBMCs, collected 12 days after vaccination. This clonotype was obtained from a man aged 50 to 60 who received an inactivated influenza vaccine. This chain links TRBV11-2 with TRBJ2-7; either TRBD1 or TRBD2 may supply D (6 bases each). CDR3 nucleotides: TGTGCCAGCAGCTTAGAAGGGGGACTCGGCGAGCAGTACTTC. Encoded protein: CASSLEGGLGEQYF.